This T cell receptor beta chain derives from a study of vaccination effects on CD4 cells after COVID-19. The CDR3 is 13 residues long. Per the germline V gene, CDR1 is SGHTA and CDR2 is FQGNSA. V dropped 5 bases and J dropped 4 bases, with 9 bases sitting between them. Some clones are missing from TCRdb's copy, which holds only in-frame ones; the method was immunoSEQ multiplex PCR. The sample gives approximately 26,000 clones, approximately 70% of which show up once; around 18% is in the top ten. Details on this clone: Antigen unknown.

The ViraFEST assay expanded antigen-specific CD4+ T cells with viral peptide pools before sequencing. The culture ran for about eleven days before CD4+ T cells were isolated. The infection with SARS-CoV-2 (confirmed by PCR) occurred in this person between March and December 2020. The input for sequencing was CD4+ T cells from PBMCs cultured with SARS-CoV-2 spike peptides, taken before COVID-19 vaccination. The sequence was collected from a human donor who had a prior SARS-CoV-2 infection. The chain recombines TRBV7-2 with TRBJ2-1; D remains ambiguous. DNA for the CDR3: TGTGCCAGCAGCCCGGACGTGTACAATGAGCAGTTCTTC. It translates to CASSPDVYNEQFF.